This T cell receptor beta chain was observed in a study of T-cell reconstitution after alpha-beta-depleted transplantation in children. This CDR3 has 15 residues. Germline V gives CDR1 SGHRS, CDR2 YFSETQ. Trimming took off 4 bases at V and 0 bases at J, with 10 bases between the two ends. This clonotype has only a few counts. Preparation of the TCRbeta library was carried out with unique molecular identifiers. Via MiXCR, TCRdb re-called the PCR reads, giving one row per CDR3 protein. The sample contains approximately 45,000 distinct CDR3 sequences, around 53% of which appear only once. The source material was peripheral blood, sampled before TCRalphabeta/CD19-depleted stem cell transplant. This chain connects TRBV5-1 to TRBJ2-2; D gene ambiguous. The clonotype originates from a boy in the first two years of life with SCID, due to receive a stem cell transplant. DNA for the CDR3: TGCGCCAGCAGCCCTCAGAAAGCGAACACCGGGGAGCTGTTTTTT. Translated: CASSPQKANTGELFF.